This T cell receptor beta chain was identified during a study of blood T cell repertoires in COVID-19. At the level of the study: There were acute and convalescent COVID-19 samples, and they came from the United States, Italy and Spain.

Original analysis: It was from reference gene primer amplification that nucleated cell counts were estimated. Clones were sequenced by immunoSEQ multiplex PCR, and TCRdb holds only the in-frame ones, with some missing. V, J and clone size are taken as reported in that table, and D and trimming were inferred from the DNA itself. Among 130,000 to 150,000 clones listed, less than 85% were seen once. There are 14 residues in the CDR3. CDR1 is MDHEN and CDR2 is SYDVKM in the germline V gene. V lost 2 bases and J 3 bases, leaving 8 bases between the germline ends. The sequence was collected from a human donor in a cohort sampled during active COVID-19. This chain connects TRBV28 to TRBJ1-5; a possible D gene is TRBD1 (5 bases). Sample: peripheral blood. The CDR3 sequence is CASSLVTDNQPQHF. In DNA form, the CDR3 reads TGTGCCAGCAGTTTAGTGACAGACAATCAGCCCCAGCATTTT.